This passage covers 14 T cell receptor beta chains from one sample sequenced in a study of T cells after yellow fever vaccination. TCRdb processed the 5' RACE reads anew with MiXCR; each CDR3 protein has one entry. This sample has approximately 550,000 distinct CDR3 sequences, with under 25% found just once. The sample consisted of PBMCs, taken 15 days after the yellow fever booster vaccination. These receptors all come from a man aged 25 to 45 who received the YFV17D yellow fever vaccine.

Only a few counts were recorded for this clonotype. This chain links TRBV20-1 with TRBJ2-3; 9 bases are a match to TRBD2. The V gene's germline CDR1 is DFQATT and CDR2 SNEGSKA (reference sequence). V gave up 2 bases and J gave up 3 bases; unmatched junction bases: 6. This CDR3 has 15 amino acids. The CDR3 spells CSARTGTSPTDTQYF. CDR3 nucleotides: TGCAGTGCTAGAACCGGGACTAGCCCAACAGATACGCAGTATTTT.

This clonotype was detected many times. One end of the junction is discordant with germline, which a read error may explain. The chain has TRBV5-1 and TRBJ2-7; D might be TRBD2 (5 bases). CDR1 is SGHRS, CDR2 YFSETQ, per germline. The CDR3 loop spans 14 amino acids. The CDR3 DNA reads TGTGCCAGCAGTTTAGGTGGGAGAGCCTACGAGCAGTACTTC. Residues: CASSLGGRAYEQYF.

Only a few counts were recorded for this clonotype. The J gene is TRBJ1-2, the V gene TRBV18, with 9 positions matching TRBD1. Unmatched junction bases numbered 3, after V lost 5 bases and J lost 2 bases. CDR1 is KGHSH and CDR2 is LQKENI in the germline V gene. This CDR3 contains 14 residues. The CDR3 reads CASSVTGGNYGYTF. The CDR3 DNA sequence: TGTGCCAGCTCAGTCACAGGGGGCAACTATGGCTACACCTTC.

The V and J genes are TRBV7-9 and TRBJ1-1; 7 bases line up with TRBD1. The CDR3 totals 13 residues. Germline V gene sequence: CDR1 SEHNR, CDR2 FQNEAQ (reference sequence). Unmatched junction bases numbered 1, after V lost 4 bases and J lost 2 bases. CDR3 nucleotides: TGTGCCAGCAGCTGGGACAGCAACACTGAAGCTTTCTTT. Its translation: CASSWDSNTEAFF.

This clonotype was recorded a few times. The chain recombines TRBV20-1 with TRBJ2-6; D is ambiguous. With 3 bases removed from V and 1 base from J, the gap between germline ends came to 7 bases. The CDR3 has 14 amino acids. In germline, CDR1 is DFQATT, CDR2 SNEGSKA (reference sequence). CDR3 coding DNA: TGCAGTGCTAGTATAGGTTCTGGGGCCAACGTCCTGACTTTC. Its protein product is CSASIGSGANVLTF.

V gene TRBV7-9 combines with J gene TRBJ2-7; D may correspond to TRBD1 or TRBD2 (5 bases each). Germline CDR1 is SEHNR and CDR2 is FQNEAQ (reference sequence). The CDR3 extends over 14 amino acids. V was shortened by 3 bases and J by 4 bases, with 13 bases between the two germline ends. The CDR3 DNA reads TGTGCCAGCAGCTTGGGACGGTTGGTTTACGAGCAGTACTTC. It translates to CASSLGRLVYEQYF.

The V gene is TRBV6-1, the J gene TRBJ2-3; 7 bases fit TRBD2. This CDR3 is built from 13 residues. Germline trimming cut 5 bases from V and 4 bases from J; bases unmatched to any gene: 3. From germline, CDR1 is MNHNS and CDR2 SASEGT. The CDR3 loop reads CASSPTSPDTQYF. In DNA, the CDR3 is TGTGCCAGCAGTCCGACTAGCCCAGATACGCAGTATTTT.

This clonotype turned up a few times. This chain uses TRBV7-2 with TRBJ1-2; D remains unclear. V lost 1 base to trimming and J lost 4 bases, with 16 bases between them. Per germline, CDR1 SGHTA and CDR2 FQGNSA. This CDR3 region has 16 residues. The CDR3 nucleotides read TGTGCCAGCAGCTTAGAGTTCCGGCCGCGAAGCTATGGCTACACCTTC. This sequence encodes CASSLEFRPRSYGYTF.

This clonotype has more than one count but fewer than ten. V and J are TRBV7-9 and TRBJ2-1, with TRBD2 matching 14 bases. CDR3 size: 15 residues. CDR1 is SEHNR, CDR2 FQNEAQ, per germline (reference sequence). V dropped 5 bases and J dropped 9; count of bases not matched to a gene: 6. DNA for the CDR3: TGTGCCAGCAGCGTAAAGACTAGCGGGAGGGGTGAGCAGTTCTTC. It translates to CASSVKTSGRGEQFF.

The CDR3 region has the DNA TGCAGCGTTGGGTTCTCGGTACCGAAGAGGGATACGCAGTATTTT. Translating it yields CSVGFSVPKRDTQYF. The rearrangement joins TRBV29-1 to TRBJ2-3, with D hard to call. In germline, CDR1 is SQVTM, CDR2 ANQGSEA. The CDR3 runs 15 residues. With 4 bases removed from V and 6 bases from J, the gap between germline ends came to 20 bases.

The V and J genes are TRBV19 and TRBJ2-7; 12 nucleotides match TRBD1. The CDR3 length is 14 residues. Trimming at V came to 5 bases and at J to 3 bases, leaving 2 bases not matched to a gene. The germline V gene encodes CDR1 LNHDA and CDR2 SQIVND (reference sequence). This chain's CDR3 is CASSGTGGFYEQYF. The CDR3 DNA is TGTGCCAGTAGTGGGACAGGGGGCTTCTACGAGCAGTACTTC.

The J gene is TRBJ2-5, the V gene TRBV20-1; 9 bases line up with TRBD2. Germline assignment: CDR1 DFQATT and CDR2 SNEGSKA (reference sequence). The CDR3 has 14 amino acids. V lost 6 bases, J lost 5 bases, and 10 bases stayed unmatched. This chain's CDR3 is CSAQRAGGRETQYF. CDR3 DNA sequence: TGCAGTGCCCAGAGGGCGGGAGGGAGGGAGACCCAGTACTTC.

V and J are TRBV7-7 and TRBJ2-1, with 10 bases aligning to TRBD2. This CDR3 has 17 amino acids. Germline loops: CDR1 SSHAT, CDR2 FNYEAQ (reference sequence). V was clipped by 2 bases and J by 7 bases; unmatched bases: 11. CDR3 sequence reads: CASSLNSPSGSMNEQFF. CDR3 DNA: TGTGCCAGCAGCTTAAACAGCCCTAGCGGGAGTATGAATGAGCAGTTCTTC.

This chain joins TRBV13 and TRBJ2-7; D uncertain. Germline CDR1 is PRHDT and CDR2 is FYEKMQ (reference sequence). The CDR3 consists of 15 residues. Trimming pared 6 bases from V and 1 base from J, leaving 16 bases between. CDR3 amino acids: CASRLSRFYSYEQYF. The CDR3 coding sequence is TGTGCCAGCAGACTTAGCCGGTTTTATTCCTACGAGCAGTACTTC.